The 9 T cell receptor beta chains listed next were all sequenced from one sample in a study of patients and donors after allogeneic stem cell transplantation. TCRdb re-derived calls from the RT-PCR reads in MiXCR, one entry per CDR3 protein. The data show roughly 200,000 distinct CDR3 sequences, 35% to 45% seen once. The sequenced sample was blood, either unsorted or a sorted T cell fraction (not recorded which). These receptors all come from a human donor who was either an allogeneic HSCT recipient or a stem cell or donor lymphocyte infusion donor (not recorded which). It is not recorded whose cells these are; they may come from a transplant donor.

This clonotype was picked up many times. CDR3 region: CSTSSVMDTEAFF. CDR3 bases: TGCAGCACCTCATCGGTTATGGACACTGAAGCTTTCTTT. The rearrangement joins TRBV29-1 to TRBJ1-1, with D hard to call. The CDR3 runs 13 residues. CDR1 and CDR2 (germline): SQVTM, ANQGSEA. Deletions cut 8 bases from V and 3 bases from J, with 16 bases between. Together with reference TRBV29-1 and TRBJ1-1, the CDR3 gives the full variable domain: SAVISQKPSRDICQRGTSLTIQCQVDSQVTMMFWYRQQPGQSLTLIATANQGSEATYESGFVIDKFPISRPNLTFSTLTVSNMSPEDSSIYLCSTSSVMDTEAFFGQGTRLTVV.

V and J are TRBV20-1 and TRBJ1-6, with D possibly TRBD1 on 6 matching bases. This CDR3 region has 13 residues. CDR1 is DFQATT and CDR2 is SNEGSKA in the germline V gene (reference sequence). The ends were cut back, 4 bases at V and 7 bases at J, with 11 bases in the middle. CDR3 sequence reads: CSANRALNSPLHF. CDR3 sequence (DNA): TGCAGTGCTAACAGGGCCTTAAATTCACCCCTCCACTTT.

This clonotype counts as medium-sized. The chain employs TRBV27 and TRBJ1-5; 10 bases match TRBD1. Unmatched junction bases numbered 8, after V lost 6 bases and J lost 3 bases. CDR3 length: 16 residues. The germline V gene has CDR1 MNHEY and CDR2 SMNVEV (reference sequence). The CDR3 sequence: CASSGQGGTPNQPQHF. In DNA, the CDR3 is TGTGCCAGCAGCGGACAGGGGGGAACCCCCAATCAGCCCCAGCATTTT.

The V gene is TRBV5-1, the J gene TRBJ1-1, with 9 nucleotides matching TRBD1. V was pared by 2 bases and J by 1 base, with 6 bases of the junction left unmatched. The CDR3 runs to 16 residues. Germline-derived CDR1 and CDR2 are SGHRS and YFSETQ. CDR3 loop: CASSLLRTGANTEAFF. The CDR3 nucleotides are TGCGCCAGCAGCTTACTAAGGACAGGGGCGAACACTGAAGCTTTCTTT.

V gene TRBV4-1 combines with J gene TRBJ1-3; 7 positions agree with TRBD1. The CDR3 sequence is 15 residues long. V was clipped by 1 base and J by 4 bases; unmatched bases: 4. CDR1 MGHRA and CDR2 YSYEKL come from the germline V gene. CDR3: CASSQAYRGGNTIYF. For the CDR3, the DNA is TGCGCCAGCAGCCAAGCGTACAGGGGCGGAAACACCATATATTTT.

The chain is built from TRBV10-3 and TRBJ1-1; D is unresolved. V lost 4 bases, J lost 7 bases, and 10 bases lay in between. Germline V lookup: CDR1 ENHRY, CDR2 SYGVKD. The CDR3 consists of 12 residues. CDR3 nucleotide sequence: TGTGCCATCAGTGCTGGTGCCGTTGAAGCTTTCTTT. This translates into CAISAGAVEAFF.

This clonotype turned up a few times. Here the CDR3 reads CASSLVAGLGMNTEAFF. For the CDR3, the DNA is TGTGCCAGCAGCTTAGTGGCGGGTTTGGGAATGAACACTGAAGCTTTCTTT. This chain connects TRBV7-6 to TRBJ1-1; no firm D call. Germline CDR1 and CDR2: SGHVS and FNYEAQ. CDR3 length: 17 residues. Trimming pared 1 base from V and 0 bases from J, leaving 15 bases between.

The V and J genes are TRBV19 and TRBJ2-6; perhaps D is TRBD1 or TRBD2 (5 bases each). V lost 6 bases and J 0 bases, leaving 12 bases between the germline ends. CDR3 length: 16 residues. CDR1 and CDR2 (germline): LNHDA, SQIVND (reference sequence). The CDR3 loop reads CASSRGTASGANVLTF. CDR3 sequence (DNA): TGTGCCAGTAGCCGAGGGACGGCCTCTGGGGCCAACGTCCTGACTTTC.

V is TRBV12-3 or TRBV12-4 and J is TRBJ1-5; D gene unclear. V lost 3 bases and J lost 0, with 3 bases in between. The CDR3 is 13 residues long. CDR3 in amino acids: CASSFISNQPQHF. CDR3 DNA sequence: TGTGCCAGCAGTTTCATTAGCAATCAGCCCCAGCATTTT.